The following is a TCR beta chain sequence with its context. The entry originates in a study of cytomegalovirus exposure and HLA in healthy donors. PCR amplification relied on 60 Vbeta primers (plus 13 Jbeta primers). The repertoire was sequenced with immunoSEQ multiplex PCR; TCRdb's copy has only in-frame clones and lacks some. The data hold approximately 130,000 clones, with around three fifths observed a single time. This CDR3 is built from 15 residues. V lost 5 bases and J lost 5, with 18 bases in between. CDR1 and CDR2 (germline): SGHRS, YFSETQ. The sequenced sample was PBMCs. V is TRBV5-1 and J is TRBJ2-3; tentatively, D is TRBD2 (5 bases). The sequence came from a woman aged 35 to 49 in good health and CMV-seronegative. The CDR3 region is CASSLLASRGDTQYF. DNA for the CDR3: TGCGCCAGCAGTCTCCTAGCCTCCCGGGGAGATACGCAGTATTTT.